The T cell receptor (beta chain) under discussion was sequenced for a study of blood T cell repertoires in COVID-19. This CDR3 is 13 amino acids long. Germline V gene sequence: CDR1 MNHEY, CDR2 SMNVEV (reference sequence). Trimming took 6 bases from V and 7 from J; bases not matched to a gene: 8. This table comes from immunoSEQ multiplex PCR, and its TCRdb copy is limited to in-frame clones, with some not included. There are approximately 290,000 clones in the sample; roughly 88% occur only once, and 3.5% to 4.5% lies in the top ten. The TCR originated in a woman aged 30 to 39 who had recovered from COVID-19. Sample: PBMCs or T cells enriched from blood (not recorded which). The rearrangement links TRBV27 to TRBJ2-5, with 7 bases aligning to TRBD1. This CDR3 is CASSNRGWGTQYF. The DNA for the CDR3 is TGTGCCAGCAGCAACAGGGGATGGGGGACCCAGTACTTC.